This TCR beta chain is drawn from a study of long-term antiretroviral therapy in people with HIV. Note on this clone: Its antigen is unknown.

Treatment for every participant with HIV took place in the United States. Survey-level immunoSEQ v3.0 assays were run. Produced via immunoSEQ multiplex PCR; TCRdb's table is partial and in-frame only. This table holds roughly 28,000 clones, roughly 78% found once. Findings and limits, study-wide: Diversity remained lower than transplant donor controls, even though it increased after ART. Blood draws took place between about 2003 and 2017 and possibly involved older ART regimens.

The source material was unsorted PBMCs, sampled 1.5 years before starting antiretroviral therapy. The clonotype originates from a man younger than 30 with HIV.

The CDR3 reads CASRPGSSSGNTIYF. CDR3 in DNA: TGTGCCAGCAGACCAGGGTCCAGCTCTGGAAACACCATATATTTT. This sequence joins TRBV9 and TRBJ1-3, with D maybe TRBD1 (5 bases). In germline, CDR1 is SGDLS, CDR2 YYNGEE. V was trimmed by 5 bases and J by 0 bases, leaving 12 bases between them. The CDR3 spans 15 residues.